Reported below is one T cell receptor (beta chain). Its antigen is as yet unknown. This record comes from a study of cytomegalovirus exposure and HLA in healthy donors. Study-level points and caveats: Later on, analysis showed that most CMV-associated TCR beta chains appeared to be HLA-restricted. Later on, an analysis found that several of the most significant clusters appeared to be linked to common viral pathogens, which included parvovirus B19.

The PCR contained 60 Vbeta and 13 Jbeta primers. In the authors' workflow: Later analysis identified 80 million to 90 million unique TCR beta chains, about 10 million shared. Data came from immunoSEQ multiplex PCR; TCRdb stores just in-frame clones and leaves some out. The DNA gave D and trimming, while V, J and clone size come from that table. Of 150,000 to 200,000 clones listed, around 75% are singletons. Sequenced material: PBMCs. The TCR originated in a woman in her 30s in good health and CMV-seropositive.

The CDR3, as DNA: TGTGCCAGCAGGACGGGACAGGGGGTTACTAACTATGGCTACACCTTC. Translating gives CASRTGQGVTNYGYTF. V usage is TRBV5-5 and J usage is TRBJ1-2, with 11 bases fitting TRBD1. With 5 bases clipped from V and 0 bases from J, the junction kept 6 bases outside the gene matches. Germline V CDR1 and CDR2: SGHKS, YYEKEE (reference sequence). This CDR3 has 16 amino acids.